This T cell receptor beta chain was documented in a study of T-cell memory formation after mild COVID-19. The CDR3 has 13 residues. Trimming removed 2 bases at V and 5 bases at J, with 6 bases between. Germline V gene sequence: CDR1 SNHLY, CDR2 FYNNEI. Using its own MiXCR run on the 5' RACE reads, TCRdb lists one record per CDR3 protein. This sample has approximately 430,000 distinct CDR3 sequences, with around a quarter found just once. This TCR was sampled from an adult woman who had mild COVID-19 (a few samples of this study predate the infection). Cell type and time point are not known. The J gene is TRBJ2-2, the V gene TRBV2; the D is unclear. The sample consisted of PBMCs or a T cell subset sorted from them (not recorded which). As DNA, the CDR3 is TGTGCCAGCAGTGAAATCAGGACCGGGGAGCTGTTTTTT. It is translated as CASSEIRTGELFF.